One and the same sample provided the 15 T cell receptor beta chains below, sequenced in a study of blood T cell repertoires in COVID-19. Generated by immunoSEQ multiplex PCR, the TCRdb table keeps only in-frame clones and is missing some. The table records roughly 250,000 clones, roughly 79% of them present only once. Specimen: peripheral blood. The receptors come from a woman older than 75 with acute or convalescent COVID-19.

J is TRBJ2-5 and V is TRBV7-2; D perhaps matches TRBD1 (6 bases). The germline V gene has CDR1 SGHTA and CDR2 FQGNSA. Trimming cost V 5 bases and J 2 bases, with 15 bases left between them. The CDR3 is made up of 15 amino acids. The DNA of the CDR3 is TGTGCCAGCAGCGAAACAGGGATCGGGCAAGAGACCCAGTACTTC. This translates into CASSETGIGQETQYF. Based on the CDR3 plus reference TRBV7-2 and TRBJ2-5, the full variable domain is GAGVSQSPSNKVTEKGKDVELRCDPISGHTALYWYRQSLGQGLEFLIYFQGNSAPDKSGLPSDRFSAERTGGSVSTLTIQRTQQEDSAVYLCASSETGIGQETQYFGPGTRLLVL.

The CDR3 is CAWSVQGGMNTEAFF. For the CDR3, the DNA is TGTGCCTGGAGTGTACAAGGGGGTATGAACACTGAAGCTTTCTTT. The gene calls are TRBV30 and TRBJ1-1; D perhaps matches TRBD1 (6 bases). From germline, CDR1 is GTSNPN and CDR2 SVGIG (reference sequence). Trimming cost V 0 bases and J 0 bases, with 11 bases left between them. The CDR3 is 15 amino acids.

V and J are TRBV18 and TRBJ1-1; weak D call: TRBD1 (6 bases). Per germline, CDR1 KGHSH and CDR2 LQKENI. The V end lost 5 bases, the J end lost 6 bases, and 13 bases lay between the germline ends. The CDR3 runs to 13 residues. CDR3 protein: CASSTDRWAEAFF. DNA for the CDR3: TGTGCCAGCTCAACAGACAGGTGGGCTGAAGCTTTCTTT.

The chain is built from TRBV5-1 and TRBJ2-1; D possibly corresponds to TRBD2 (5 bases). Germline CDR1 is SGHRS and CDR2 is YFSETQ. The CDR3 is 15 residues long. V shed 4 bases and J shed 6 bases, with 17 bases lying between them. The chain's CDR3 is CASSLGGGRGNEQFF. The CDR3, as DNA: TGCGCCAGCAGCCTTGGCGGTGGTCGGGGCAATGAGCAGTTCTTC.

This clone was detected a few times. The gene calls are TRBV18 and TRBJ1-5; perhaps TRBD1 as D (6 bases). With 3 bases removed from V and 4 bases from J, the gap between germline ends came to 10 bases. The germline V gene encodes CDR1 KGHSH and CDR2 LQKENI. This CDR3 comprises 14 residues. CDR3 sequence: CASSPQGPNQPQHF. In DNA, the CDR3 is TGTGCCAGCTCACCGCAGGGGCCGAATCAGCCCCAGCATTTT.

V gene TRBV5-1 combines with J gene TRBJ1-2, with D perhaps TRBD1 (5 bases). The CDR3 runs 12 residues. Germline values: CDR1 SGHRS, CDR2 YFSETQ. Trimming pared 4 bases from V and 6 bases from J, leaving 10 bases between. The CDR3 DNA reads TGCGCCAGCAGCCCCCAGGGTCATGGCTACACCTTC. It encodes CASSPQGHGYTF.

This chain links TRBV6-5 with TRBJ1-1; a possible D gene is TRBD1 (5 bases). CDR3 length equals 14 residues. Per germline, CDR1 MNHEY and CDR2 SVGAGI. V was pared by 8 bases and J by 1 base, with 14 bases between. CDR3 bases: TGTGCCAGCTCAGGTAGACAGAAGAACACTGAAGCTTTCTTT. Translating it yields CASSGRQKNTEAFF.

This chain connects TRBV19 to TRBJ2-7, with 7 bases fitting TRBD1. Germline V CDR1 and CDR2: LNHDA, SQIVND (reference sequence). The trim removed 4 bases at V and 2 bases at J, leaving 5 bases unmatched. The CDR3 runs to 14 residues. CDR3 bases: TGTGCCAGTAGTAGAATCGACAGGGCCTACGAGCAGTACTTC. Protein product: CASSRIDRAYEQYF.

CDR3 loop: CARQTLSGGAGSPLHF. CDR3 nucleotides: TGCGCCAGACAAACTTTGTCGGGGGGGGCGGGTTCACCCCTCCACTTT. The chain employs TRBV4-3 and TRBJ1-6; D is possibly TRBD1 (6 bases). V shed 9 bases and J shed 9 bases, with 24 bases lying between them. The germline V gene encodes CDR1 LGHNA and CDR2 YSLEER. The CDR3 runs to 16 residues.

The J gene is TRBJ1-4, the V gene TRBV9; TRBD1 agrees at 7 bases. V trimming: 4 bases; J trimming: 7 bases; junction bases outside the gene matches: 10. Germline V gene sequence: CDR1 SGDLS, CDR2 YYNGEE. CDR3 length equals 15 residues. The CDR3 here is CASSPGDSRFEKLFF. CDR3 in DNA: TGTGCCAGCAGCCCCGGGGACAGTCGTTTTGAAAAACTGTTTTTT.

The chain carries TRBV2 and TRBJ1-6, with D possibly matching TRBD1 (5 bases). V lost 1 base, J lost 8 bases, and 12 bases lay in between. The CDR3 loop spans 15 amino acids. In germline, CDR1 is SNHLY, CDR2 FYNNEI. The CDR3 loop reads CASSEESRVHSPLHF. The CDR3, as DNA: TGTGCCAGCAGTGAAGAGTCCAGGGTTCATTCACCCCTCCACTTT.

The V call is TRBV18, the J call TRBJ1-2; tentatively, D is TRBD1 (5 bases). The V end lost 6 bases, the J end lost 6 bases, and 17 bases lay between the germline ends. The CDR3 runs to 14 residues. Per germline, CDR1 KGHSH and CDR2 LQKENI. The CDR3 here is CASSPGQENHGYTF. The DNA of the CDR3 is TGTGCCAGCTCCCCCGGACAAGAAAATCATGGCTACACCTTC. The full variable domain, completed using reference TRBV18 and TRBJ1-2, is NAGVMQNPRHLVRRRGQEARLRCSPMKGHSHVYWYRQLPEEGLKFMVYLQKENIIDESGMPKERFSAEFPKEGPSILRIQQVVRGDSAAYFCASSPGQENHGYTFGSGTRLTVV.

This chain links TRBV7-2 with TRBJ2-1; D is perhaps TRBD2 (7 bases). The germline V gene has CDR1 SGHTA and CDR2 FQGNSA. V dropped 1 base and J dropped 1 base, with 17 bases sitting between them. The CDR3 has 18 amino acids. CDR3 amino acids: CASSLVGGPKSSYNEQFF. The CDR3 bases are TGTGCCAGCAGCTTAGTCGGGGGGCCGAAATCATCCTACAATGAGCAGTTCTTC.

The chain carries TRBV6-6 and TRBJ1-2; no definite D call. Germline-derived CDR1 and CDR2 are MNHNY and SVGAGI (reference sequence). This CDR3 is built from 15 residues. Trimming removed 0 bases at V and 8 bases at J, with 16 bases between. CDR3 loop: CASSYSESGRGGYTF. In nucleotides, the CDR3 is TGTGCCAGCAGTTACTCGGAATCTGGCAGAGGGGGCTACACCTTC.

The V call is TRBV15, the J call TRBJ2-5; TRBD1 is a possible D gene (6 bases). The CDR3 loop spans 16 amino acids. With 0 bases removed from V and 5 bases from J, the gap between germline ends came to 16 bases. The germline V gene encodes CDR1 LNHNV and CDR2 YYDKDF (reference sequence). This CDR3 is CATSRDLHRALETQYF. The CDR3 DNA sequence: TGTGCCACCAGCAGAGATTTACACAGGGCTCTGGAGACCCAGTACTTC.